This T cell receptor (beta chain) originates from a study of OX40 agonist ivuxolimab in advanced cancers. Notes on the study in general: Averaged across samples, CD8+ T cells carried more expanded clones than CD4+ did. Some nonresponders also had low normalized T-cell clonal expansion.

Germline loops: CDR1 SGDLS, CDR2 YYNGEE. The trim removed 3 bases at V and 0 bases at J, leaving 5 bases unmatched. The CDR3 sequence is 15 residues long. Only in-frame clones appear in the TCRdb table, and some are missing; sequencing was by immunoSEQ multiplex PCR. The sample has fewer than 85,000 clones, around 85% seen once. Only one count was recorded for this clone. Its antigen is undetermined. Sequenced material: CD4+ or CD8+ T cells sorted from blood, taken in a trial of the OX40 agonist ivuxolimab. This sequence was found in an adult with an advanced solid tumor such as melanoma, head and neck, liver or kidney cancer. This chain joins TRBV9 and TRBJ1-1, with 7 bases that match TRBD1. The CDR3 spells CASSGDRAMNTEAFF. DNA of the CDR3: TGTGCCAGCAGCGGTGACAGGGCTATGAACACTGAAGCTTTCTTT.